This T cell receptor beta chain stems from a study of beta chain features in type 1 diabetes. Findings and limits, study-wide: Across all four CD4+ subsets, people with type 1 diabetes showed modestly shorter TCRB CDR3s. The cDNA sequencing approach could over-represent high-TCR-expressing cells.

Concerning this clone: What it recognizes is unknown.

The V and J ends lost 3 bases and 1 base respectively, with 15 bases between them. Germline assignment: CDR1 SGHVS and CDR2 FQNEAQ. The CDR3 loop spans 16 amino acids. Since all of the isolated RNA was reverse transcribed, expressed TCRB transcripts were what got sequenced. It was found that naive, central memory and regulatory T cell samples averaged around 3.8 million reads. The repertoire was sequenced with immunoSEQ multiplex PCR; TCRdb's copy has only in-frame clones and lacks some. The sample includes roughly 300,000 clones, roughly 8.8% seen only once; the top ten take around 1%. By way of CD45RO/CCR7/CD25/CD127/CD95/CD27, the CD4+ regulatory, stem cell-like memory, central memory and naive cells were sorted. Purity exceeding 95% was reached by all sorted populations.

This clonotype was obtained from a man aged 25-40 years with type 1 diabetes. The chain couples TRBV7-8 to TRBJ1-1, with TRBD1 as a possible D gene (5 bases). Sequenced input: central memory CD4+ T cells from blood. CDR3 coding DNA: TGTGCCAGCAGCTTTCAGAAGAACAGGCAGAACACTGAAGCTTTCTTT. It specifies CASSFQKNRQNTEAFF.